These 14 T cell receptor beta chains were all obtained from the same sample, sequenced in a study of STAT5B mutations in CD4+ large granular lymphocyte leukemia. The table came from immunoSEQ multiplex PCR; TCRdb's copy has only in-frame clones and leaves some out. Here the sample spans tens of thousands of clones, less than 85% being singletons. Sequenced: CD4+ T cells from blood buffy coats. All receptors derive from a human donor in good health.

This chain joins TRBV5-6 and TRBJ2-2; the D gene is possibly TRBD2 (5 bases). Germline CDR1 and CDR2: SGHDT and YYEEEE. The CDR3 is made up of 16 amino acids. Trimming stripped 2 bases from V and 7 bases from J, with 18 bases between. CDR3 DNA: TGTGCCAGCAGCTTTTTCGGCGGACCGGGGAACGGGGAGCTGTTTTTT. Translation gives CASSFFGGPGNGELFF.

The rearrangement links TRBV5-1 to TRBJ1-2, with D hard to call. The CDR3 is made up of 17 amino acids. Germline V gene lookup returns CDR1 SGHRS and CDR2 YFSETQ. V lost 1 base to trimming and J lost 1 base, with 17 bases between them. CDR3 nucleotide sequence: TGCGCCAGCAGCTTGCGGGTAACACAAAACCTTAACTATGGCTACACCTTC. This gives the protein CASSLRVTQNLNYGYTF.

In its sample, this clone was seen a few times. The junction shows a germline mismatch at one end, possibly a read error. The V call is TRBV7-7, the J call TRBJ1-4; D remains unclear. CDR1 and CDR2 (germline): SSHAT, FNYEAQ (reference sequence). The CDR3 contains 14 residues. As DNA, the CDR3 is TGTGCTAGCAGCCCGTCGCCGCGTAGCGAAAAACTGTTTTTT. Translation gives CASSPSPRSEKLFF.

The chain links TRBV7-8 to TRBJ1-3; D possibly corresponds to TRBD1 (5 bases). Trimming took 5 bases from V and 0 from J, leaving 11 bases between them. This CDR3 comprises 15 residues. From germline, CDR1 is SGHVS and CDR2 FQNEAQ. CDR3 region: CASSRDSYSGNTIYF. The CDR3, as DNA: TGTGCCAGCAGCCGCGACAGTTACTCTGGAAACACCATATATTTT. Drawing the rest from reference TRBV7-8 and TRBJ1-3, the complete variable domain is GAGVSQSPRYKVAKRGQDVALRCDPISGHVSLFWYQQALGQGPEFLTYFQNEAQLDKSGLPSDRFFAERPEGSVSTLKIQRTQQEDSAVYLCASSRDSYSGNTIYFGEGSWLTVV.

This chain uses TRBV18 with TRBJ2-1; 7 nucleotides match TRBD1. CDR1 and CDR2 from the germline V gene are KGHSH and LQKENI. CDR3 size: 14 residues. The trim removed 8 bases at V and 2 bases at J, leaving 6 bases unmatched. The CDR3 bases are TGTGCCAGCAGATCCGGGACAGCCTACAATGAGCAGTTCTTC. Its translation is CASRSGTAYNEQFF.

This clone was recorded a few times. This chain joins TRBV19 and TRBJ2-5; the D gene is possibly TRBD1 (7 bases). CDR1 is LNHDA and CDR2 is SQIVND in the germline V gene (reference sequence). V lost 6 bases and J lost 7, with 18 bases in between. This CDR3 region has 14 residues. Here the CDR3 reads CASRSKGAGGTQYF. For the CDR3, the DNA is TGTGCCAGTAGGTCCAAGGGGGCCGGGGGGACCCAGTACTTC.

The CDR3 DNA reads as TGTGCCAGCAGCCGGGACAGGGAAATAGATACGCAGTATTTT. This codes for CASSRDREIDTQYF. This rearrangement joins TRBV5-8 to TRBJ2-3; TRBD1 agrees at 9 bases. Germline CDR1 SGHTS, CDR2 YDEGEE. The CDR3 is 14 amino acids. The junction had 5 bases not matched to a gene; V was cut back by 4 bases and J by 5 bases. Drawing the rest from reference TRBV5-8 and TRBJ2-3, the complete variable domain is EAGVTQSPTHLIKTRGQQATLRCSPISGHTSVYWYQQALGLGLQFLLWYDEGEERNRGNFPPRFSGRQFPNYSSELNVNALELEDSALYLCASSRDREIDTQYFGPGTRLTVL.

This clone came up a few times. In DNA, the CDR3 is TGTGCCAGCAGTGAAGGGACCGCGGGGCAGTACTTC. It encodes CASSEGTAGQYF. The gene calls are TRBV25-1 and TRBJ2-7; D may be TRBD1 or TRBD2 (5 bases each). CDR3 length: 12 residues. CDR1 is MGHDK, CDR2 SYGVNS, per germline. Trimming stripped 2 bases from V and 9 bases from J, with 11 bases between.

The rearrangement links TRBV29-1 to TRBJ2-7; 12 bases are shared with TRBD1. V was clipped by 7 bases and J by 6 bases; unmatched bases: 10. Germline CDR1 and CDR2: SQVTM and ANQGSEA. This CDR3 region has 14 residues. CDR3 region: CSAGGGQGAAEQYF. The CDR3 DNA sequence: TGCAGCGCTGGAGGGGGACAGGGGGCGGCCGAGCAGTACTTC.

V and J are TRBV5-4 and TRBJ2-7, with 7 bases identical to TRBD2. Trimming cost V 0 bases and J 2 bases; bases outside gene matches: 8. The germline gives CDR1 SGHNT, CDR2 YYREEE (reference sequence). This CDR3 has 16 amino acids. As DNA, the CDR3 is TGTGCCAGCAGCTTGGGCGGAGCGGGAAAAACCTACGAGCAGTACTTC. Translating gives CASSLGGAGKTYEQYF.

The chain couples TRBV5-1 to TRBJ2-7, with D possibly TRBD2 on 6 matching bases. Trimming removed 0 bases at V and 2 bases at J, with 12 bases between. Germline V gene sequence: CDR1 SGHRS, CDR2 YFSETQ. CDR3 size: 15 residues. CDR3 region: CASSLAGGQTYEQYF. The CDR3 region has the DNA TGCGCCAGCAGCTTGGCCGGAGGGCAGACCTACGAGCAGTACTTC.

This sequence joins TRBV25-1 and TRBJ1-2; maybe TRBD1 (6 bases). This CDR3 has 14 amino acids. Germline CDR1 is MGHDK and CDR2 is SYGVNS. Trimming removed 1 base from V and 7 bases from J, with 13 bases in between. The DNA for the CDR3 is TGTGCCAGCAGTGAATGGGGGCGAGAAGGTGGCTACACCTTC. Protein product: CASSEWGREGGYTF.

This clone appeared once. The gene calls are TRBV6-6 and TRBJ2-6; no firm D call. The CDR3 extends over 15 amino acids. CDR1 is MNHNY and CDR2 is SVGAGI in the germline V gene (reference sequence). Trimming took 5 bases from V and 4 from J, leaving 12 bases between them. CDR3: CASSTQVSGANVLTF. Here the CDR3 DNA reads TGTGCCAGCAGTACCCAGGTGTCCGGGGCCAACGTCCTGACTTTC.

This clone has just one count. The chain is built from TRBV7-2 and TRBJ2-7; no firm D call. Trimming removed 2 bases from V and 0 bases from J, with 8 bases in between. This CDR3 has 14 residues. Germline CDR1 SGHTA, CDR2 FQGNSA. CDR3 amino acids: CASSLTTLSYEQYF. CDR3 in DNA: TGTGCCAGCAGCTTAACCACCCTCTCCTACGAGCAGTACTTC.